This T cell receptor (beta chain) was captured in a study of shared clonotypes between healthy human individuals. Across the whole study: The study enrolled a couple of women and three men aged 18 to 49.

This CDR3 region has 17 residues. The V gene end was trimmed by 3 bases and the J gene end by 0 bases; junction bases not matched to a gene: 11. Germline CDR1 SGHDN, CDR2 FVKESK. CD8 cells classed as naive were CD45RO-negative and positively selected for CCR7, excluding terminally differentiated effector memory CD45RA+ cells. Donors comprised healthy HIV-negative adults lacking recent acute infections or vaccinations. Study processing details: Owing to the provision of junction-only sequences devoid of quality scores by immunoSEQ, filtering differed. Assay used: immunoSEQ multiplex PCR; TCRdb lists only in-frame clones, some missing. That table is the source of V, J and clone size, and D and trimming were worked out from the DNA. The sample yields about 800,000 clones, 96% seen once.

The specimen sequenced was naive CD8+ T cells sorted from blood. The V call is TRBV14, the J call TRBJ2-7, with TRBD2 matching 7 bases. The receptor was derived from a man under 40 in good health. For the CDR3, the DNA is TGTGCCAGCAGCCAGGGTCTAGCGGCGAAGAACTCCTACGAGCAGTACTTC. This codes for CASSQGLAAKNSYEQYF.